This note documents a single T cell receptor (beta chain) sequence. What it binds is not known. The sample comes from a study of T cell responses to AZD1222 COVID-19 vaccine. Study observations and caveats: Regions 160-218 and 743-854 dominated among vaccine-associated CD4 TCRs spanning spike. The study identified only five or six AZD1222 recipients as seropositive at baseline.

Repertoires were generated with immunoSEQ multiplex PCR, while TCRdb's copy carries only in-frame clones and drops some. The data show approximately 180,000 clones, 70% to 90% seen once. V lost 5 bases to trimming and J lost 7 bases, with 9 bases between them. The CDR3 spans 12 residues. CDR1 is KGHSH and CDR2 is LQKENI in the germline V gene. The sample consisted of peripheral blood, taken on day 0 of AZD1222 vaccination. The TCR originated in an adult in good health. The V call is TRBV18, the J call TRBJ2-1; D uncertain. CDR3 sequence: CASSDGRNEQFF. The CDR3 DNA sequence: TGTGCCAGCTCAGACGGACGAAATGAGCAGTTCTTC.